The 4 T cell receptor beta chains below come from one sample, sequenced in a study of shared clonotypes between healthy human individuals. Libraries were prepared by immunoSEQ multiplex PCR; TCRdb keeps only in-frame clonotypes and omits some of them. The table includes 2 million to 2.5 million clones, 95% detected once. Sequenced input: naive CD4+ T cells sorted from blood. Described subset: CD45RA+ positively selected. These receptors came from a man aged 18 to 29 in good health.

The rearrangement joins TRBV7-2 to TRBJ2-7, with D perhaps matching TRBD1 (5 bases). V lost 3 bases and J lost 6, with 9 bases in between. CDR1 and CDR2 from the germline V gene are SGHTA and FQGNSA. The CDR3 length is 12 residues. CDR3 in DNA: TGTGCCAGCAGCTTGAAGGGGATCGAGCAGTACTTC. As protein: CASSLKGIEQYF.

On this clone itself: The sample has other DNA sequences that encode this CDR3 too. V is TRBV5-4 and J is TRBJ1-1, with D unresolved. Trimming pared 4 bases from V and 2 bases from J, leaving 3 bases between. Germline V gene lookup returns CDR1 SGHNT and CDR2 YYREEE (reference sequence). The CDR3 extends over 11 amino acids. The DNA of the CDR3 is TGTGCCAGCAGCCTAAACACTGAAGCTTTCTTT. Amino acid sequence: CASSLNTEAFF.

The chain recombines TRBV7-2 with TRBJ2-1, with D maybe TRBD2 (6 bases). The CDR3 loop spans 15 amino acids. Trimming stripped 4 bases from V and 7 bases from J, with 17 bases between. CDR1 and CDR2 (germline): SGHTA, FQGNSA. The CDR3 region is CASSSGGGVGNEQFF. The CDR3 DNA follows: TGTGCCAGCAGCTCCGGGGGTGGGGTGGGAAATGAGCAGTTCTTC.

The J gene is TRBJ2-5, the V gene TRBV27; 8 bases match TRBD2. The ends lost 9 bases at V and 7 bases at J; junction bases unmatched: 13. CDR1 is MNHEY, CDR2 SMNVEV, per germline (reference sequence). This CDR3 comprises 14 residues. CDR3 nucleotides: TGTGCCAGTTCCCTACTAGCGGCGGGCGGGACCCAGTACTTC. Protein sequence: CASSLLAAGGTQYF.